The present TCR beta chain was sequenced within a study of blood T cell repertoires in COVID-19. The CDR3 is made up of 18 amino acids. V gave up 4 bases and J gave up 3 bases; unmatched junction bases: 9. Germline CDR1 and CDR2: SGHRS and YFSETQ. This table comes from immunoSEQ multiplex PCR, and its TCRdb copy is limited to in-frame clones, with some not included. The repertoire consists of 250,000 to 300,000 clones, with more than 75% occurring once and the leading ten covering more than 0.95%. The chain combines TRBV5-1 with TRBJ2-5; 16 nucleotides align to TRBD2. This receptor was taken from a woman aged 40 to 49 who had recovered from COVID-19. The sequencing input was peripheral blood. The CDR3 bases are TGCGCCAGCAGCCATACCCCGGGACTAGCGGGAGGGAAAGAGACCCAGTACTTC. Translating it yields CASSHTPGLAGGKETQYF.